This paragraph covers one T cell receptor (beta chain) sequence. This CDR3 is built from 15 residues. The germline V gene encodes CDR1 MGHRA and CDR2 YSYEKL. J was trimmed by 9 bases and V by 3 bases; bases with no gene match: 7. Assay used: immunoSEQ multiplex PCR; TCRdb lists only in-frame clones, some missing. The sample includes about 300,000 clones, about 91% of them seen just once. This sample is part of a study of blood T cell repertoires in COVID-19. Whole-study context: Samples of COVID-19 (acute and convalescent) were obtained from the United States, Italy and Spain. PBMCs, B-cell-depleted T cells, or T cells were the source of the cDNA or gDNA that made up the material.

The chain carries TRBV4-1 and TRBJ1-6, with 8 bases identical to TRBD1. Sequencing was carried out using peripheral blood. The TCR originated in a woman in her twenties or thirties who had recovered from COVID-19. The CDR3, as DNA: TGCGCCAGCAGCCAGTTGGACAGGGACGGTTCACCCCTCCACTTT. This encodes CASSQLDRDGSPLHF.